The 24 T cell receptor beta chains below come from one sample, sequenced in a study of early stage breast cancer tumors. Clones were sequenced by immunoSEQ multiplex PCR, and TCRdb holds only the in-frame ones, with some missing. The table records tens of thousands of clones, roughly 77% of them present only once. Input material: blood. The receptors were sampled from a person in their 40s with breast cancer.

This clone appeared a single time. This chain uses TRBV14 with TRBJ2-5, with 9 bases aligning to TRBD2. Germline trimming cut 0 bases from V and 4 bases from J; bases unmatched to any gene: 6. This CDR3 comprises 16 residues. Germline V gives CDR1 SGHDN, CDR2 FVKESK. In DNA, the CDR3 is TGTGCCAGCAGCCAAGAAACGCTAGCGGGAACAGAGACCCAGTACTTC. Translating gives CASSQETLAGTETQYF.

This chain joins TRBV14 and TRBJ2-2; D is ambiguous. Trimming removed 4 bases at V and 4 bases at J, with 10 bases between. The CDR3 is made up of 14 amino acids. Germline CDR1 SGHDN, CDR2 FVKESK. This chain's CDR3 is CASSPYGVTGELFF. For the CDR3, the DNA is TGTGCCAGCAGCCCTTATGGGGTCACCGGGGAGCTGTTTTTT.

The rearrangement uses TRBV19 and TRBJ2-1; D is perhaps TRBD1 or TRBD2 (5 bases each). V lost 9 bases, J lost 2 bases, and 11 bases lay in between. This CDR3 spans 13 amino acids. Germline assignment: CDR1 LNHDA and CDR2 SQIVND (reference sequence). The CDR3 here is CASSTAAYNEQFF. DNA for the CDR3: TGTGCCAGCTCGACAGCGGCCTACAATGAGCAGTTCTTC.

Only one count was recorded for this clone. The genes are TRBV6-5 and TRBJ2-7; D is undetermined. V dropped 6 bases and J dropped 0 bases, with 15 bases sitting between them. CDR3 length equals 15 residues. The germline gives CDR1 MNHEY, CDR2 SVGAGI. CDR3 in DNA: TGTGCCAGCAGCCGGCTTTTAGGGTCCTCCTACGAGCAGTACTTC. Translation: CASSRLLGSSYEQYF.

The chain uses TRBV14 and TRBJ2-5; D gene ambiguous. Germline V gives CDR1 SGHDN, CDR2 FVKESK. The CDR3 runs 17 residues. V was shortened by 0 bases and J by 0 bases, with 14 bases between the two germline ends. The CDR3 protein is CASSQDFGAQYQETQYF. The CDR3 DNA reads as TGTGCCAGCAGCCAAGATTTCGGTGCACAGTACCAAGAGACCCAGTACTTC.

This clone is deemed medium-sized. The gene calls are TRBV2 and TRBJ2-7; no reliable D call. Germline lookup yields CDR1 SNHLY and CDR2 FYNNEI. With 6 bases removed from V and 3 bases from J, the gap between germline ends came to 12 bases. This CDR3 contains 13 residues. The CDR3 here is CASSSAPLYEQYF. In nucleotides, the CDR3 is TGTGCCAGCAGCTCGGCACCGCTCTACGAGCAGTACTTC.

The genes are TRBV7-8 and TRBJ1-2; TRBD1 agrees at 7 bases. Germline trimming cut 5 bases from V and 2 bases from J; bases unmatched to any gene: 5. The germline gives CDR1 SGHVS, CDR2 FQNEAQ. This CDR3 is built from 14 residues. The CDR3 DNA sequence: TGTGCCAGCAGCCCAGACAGGGCGAACTATGGCTACACCTTC. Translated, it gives CASSPDRANYGYTF.

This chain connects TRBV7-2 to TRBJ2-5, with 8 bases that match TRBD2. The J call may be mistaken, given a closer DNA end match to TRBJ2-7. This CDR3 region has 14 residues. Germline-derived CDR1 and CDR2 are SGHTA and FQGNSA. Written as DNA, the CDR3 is TGTGCCAGCAGCCCGGGAGGGTTGACCTACGAGCAGTACTTC. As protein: CASSPGGLTYEQYF.

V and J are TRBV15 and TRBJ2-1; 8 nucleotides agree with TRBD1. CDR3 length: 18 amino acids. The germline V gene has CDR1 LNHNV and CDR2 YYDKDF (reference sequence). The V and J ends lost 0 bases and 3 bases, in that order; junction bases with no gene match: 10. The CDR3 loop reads CATSRDPSNRGNYNEQFF. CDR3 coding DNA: TGTGCCACCAGCAGAGACCCCTCGAACAGGGGGAACTACAATGAGCAGTTCTTC.

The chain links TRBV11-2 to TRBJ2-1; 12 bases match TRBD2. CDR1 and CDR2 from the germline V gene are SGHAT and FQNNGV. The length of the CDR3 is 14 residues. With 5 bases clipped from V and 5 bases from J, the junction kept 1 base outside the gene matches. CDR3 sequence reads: CASSGLAGNNEQFF. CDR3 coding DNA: TGTGCCAGCAGCGGACTAGCGGGGAACAATGAGCAGTTCTTC.

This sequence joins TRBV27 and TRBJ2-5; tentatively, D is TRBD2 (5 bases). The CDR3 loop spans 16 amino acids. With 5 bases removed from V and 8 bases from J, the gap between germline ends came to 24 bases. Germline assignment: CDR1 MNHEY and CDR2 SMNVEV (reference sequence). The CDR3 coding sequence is TGTGCCAGCAGTCTCTCGCCCCGGGGTGATCGGGGAACCCAGTACTTC. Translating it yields CASSLSPRGDRGTQYF.

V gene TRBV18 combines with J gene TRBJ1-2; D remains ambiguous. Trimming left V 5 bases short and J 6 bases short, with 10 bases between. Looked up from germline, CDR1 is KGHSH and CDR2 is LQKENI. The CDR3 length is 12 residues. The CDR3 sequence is CASSARRDGYTF. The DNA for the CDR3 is TGTGCCAGCTCAGCCCGGAGGGATGGCTACACCTTC.

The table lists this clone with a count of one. CDR3 loop: CASSSAGRETQYF. CDR3 sequence (DNA): TGTGCCAGCAGTAGCGCGGGTCGGGAGACCCAGTACTTC. The chain recombines TRBV7-2 with TRBJ2-5; D might be TRBD2 (5 bases). Germline V lookup: CDR1 SGHTA, CDR2 FQGNSA. Trimming shortened V by 6 bases and J by 5 bases, and 13 bases separated the two germline ends. This CDR3 is 13 amino acids long.

The CDR3 bases are TGCGCCAGCAGTGAGTCAAGCGGCGGGGGAGGGGAGCTGTTTTTT. Protein: CASSESSGGGGELFF. V usage is TRBV10-2 and J usage is TRBJ2-2, with 7 bases lining up with TRBD2. Germline CDR1 and CDR2: WSHSY and SAAADI. CDR3 length: 15 amino acids. J lost 8 bases, V lost 0 bases, and 6 bases had no gene match.

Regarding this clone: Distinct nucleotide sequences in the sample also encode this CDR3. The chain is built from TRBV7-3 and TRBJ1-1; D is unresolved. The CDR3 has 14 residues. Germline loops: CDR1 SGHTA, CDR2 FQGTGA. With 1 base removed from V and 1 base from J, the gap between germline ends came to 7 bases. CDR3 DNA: TGTGCCAGCAGCTTAAATCCCGGGAACACTGAAGCTTTCTTT. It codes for CASSLNPGNTEAFF.

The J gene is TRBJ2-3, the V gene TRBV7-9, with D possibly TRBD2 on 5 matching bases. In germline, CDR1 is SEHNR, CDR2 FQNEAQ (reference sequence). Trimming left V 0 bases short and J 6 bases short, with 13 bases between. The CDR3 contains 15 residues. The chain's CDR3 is CASSLAELGIDTQYF. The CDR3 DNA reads TGTGCCAGCAGCTTAGCGGAGCTCGGGATTGATACGCAGTATTTT.

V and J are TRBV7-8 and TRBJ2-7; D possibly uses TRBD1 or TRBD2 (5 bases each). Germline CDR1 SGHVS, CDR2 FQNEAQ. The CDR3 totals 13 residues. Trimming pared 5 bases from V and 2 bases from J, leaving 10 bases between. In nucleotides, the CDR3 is TGTGCCAGCAGCCGGGGCAGGGCCTACGAGCAGTACTTC. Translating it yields CASSRGRAYEQYF.

The CDR3 is CASSWDGQGTEAFF. The CDR3, as DNA: TGCGCCAGCAGCTGGGATGGACAGGGCACTGAAGCTTTCTTT. The rearrangement joins TRBV5-1 to TRBJ1-1; 8 bases agree with TRBD1. The trim removed 3 bases at V and 4 bases at J, leaving 5 bases unmatched. Looked up from germline, CDR1 is SGHRS and CDR2 is YFSETQ. The CDR3 is made up of 14 amino acids.

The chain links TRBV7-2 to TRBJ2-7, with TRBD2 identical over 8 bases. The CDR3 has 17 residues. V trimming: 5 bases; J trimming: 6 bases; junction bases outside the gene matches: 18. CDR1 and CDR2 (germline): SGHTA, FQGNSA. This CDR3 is CASSRQWSGSQSGEQYF. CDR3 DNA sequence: TGTGCCAGCAGCCGCCAGTGGAGCGGGAGTCAGTCTGGCGAGCAGTACTTC.

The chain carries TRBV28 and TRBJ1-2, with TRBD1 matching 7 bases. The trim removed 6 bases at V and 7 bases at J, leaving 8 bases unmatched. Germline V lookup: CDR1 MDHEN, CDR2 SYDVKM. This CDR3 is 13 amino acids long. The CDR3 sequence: CASRTGTRSGYTF. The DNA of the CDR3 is TGTGCCAGCAGGACAGGGACGAGGAGTGGCTACACCTTC.

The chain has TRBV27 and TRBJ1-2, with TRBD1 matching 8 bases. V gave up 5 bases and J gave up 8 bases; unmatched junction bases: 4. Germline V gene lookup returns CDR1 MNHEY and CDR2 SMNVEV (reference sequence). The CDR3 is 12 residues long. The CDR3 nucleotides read TGTGCCAGCAGTACAGGGGGTTGGGGCTACACCTTC. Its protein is CASSTGGWGYTF.

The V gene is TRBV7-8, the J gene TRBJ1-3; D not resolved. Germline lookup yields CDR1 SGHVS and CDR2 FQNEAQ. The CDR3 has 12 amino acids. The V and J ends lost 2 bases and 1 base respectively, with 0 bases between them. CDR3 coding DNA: TGTGCCAGCAGCTTATCTGGAAACACCATATATTTT. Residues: CASSLSGNTIYF.

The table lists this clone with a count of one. In DNA, the CDR3 is TGCAGCGTTGTAACTAGCGGGACTCGGCCTGGAGAGACCCAGTACTTC. This translates into CSVVTSGTRPGETQYF. The chain carries TRBV29-1 and TRBJ2-5, with TRBD2 identical over 10 bases. The CDR3 has 16 residues. Trimming took 4 bases from V and 4 from J; bases not matched to a gene: 12. Per the germline V gene, CDR1 is SQVTM and CDR2 is ANQGSEA. Full variable domain (outside the CDR3, taken from reference TRBV29-1 and TRBJ2-5): SAVISQKPSRDICQRGTSLTIQCQVDSQVTMMFWYRQQPGQSLTLIATANQGSEATYESGFVIDKFPISRPNLTFSTLTVSNMSPEDSSIYLCSVVTSGTRPGETQYFGPGTRLLVL.

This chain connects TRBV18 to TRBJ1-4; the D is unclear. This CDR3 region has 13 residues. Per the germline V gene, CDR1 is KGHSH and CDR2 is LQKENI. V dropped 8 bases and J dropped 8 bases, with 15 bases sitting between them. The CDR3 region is CASAARAEEKLFF. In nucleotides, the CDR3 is TGTGCCAGCGCCGCTAGGGCGGAGGAAAAACTGTTTTTT.